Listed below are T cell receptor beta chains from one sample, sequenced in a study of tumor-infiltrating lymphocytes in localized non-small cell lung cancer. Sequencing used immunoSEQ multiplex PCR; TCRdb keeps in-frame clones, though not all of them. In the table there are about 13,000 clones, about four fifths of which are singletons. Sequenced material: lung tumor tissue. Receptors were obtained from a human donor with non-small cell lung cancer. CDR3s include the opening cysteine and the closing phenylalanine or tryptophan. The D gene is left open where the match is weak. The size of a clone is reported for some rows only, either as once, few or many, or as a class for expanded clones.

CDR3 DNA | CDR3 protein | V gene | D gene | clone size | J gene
TGTGCCAGCTCACCAAGGGCGACGGGACCGAACACCGGGGAGCTGTTTTTT | CASSPRATGPNTGELFF | TRBV18 | . | . | TRBJ2-2
TGTGCCAGCAGCTTGTTTTGGAACACTGAAGCTTTCTTT | CASSLFWNTEAFF | TRBV5-5 | . | . | TRBJ1-1
TGTGCCAGCAGCTTAACCCGGACAGGGGTTGAGCAGTTCTTC | CASSLTRTGVEQFF | TRBV7-2 | TRBD1 | . | TRBJ2-1
TGTGCCAGCAGCCCCAGTCGATCCTTCTATGGCTACACCTTC | CASSPSRSFYGYTF | TRBV7-2 | . | . | TRBJ1-2
TGCAGCGTTTTGAACCCTAATGAAAAACTGTTTTTT | CSVLNPNEKLFF | TRBV29-1 | . | . | TRBJ1-4
TGTGCCAGTGGGGGGCGAGGCGGGACAGGGGAGAATGAGCAGTTCTTC | CASGGRGGTGENEQFF | TRBV19 | TRBD1 | . | TRBJ2-1
TGCAGCGTTGAAACTGGGGGCGAGCAGTACTTC | CSVETGGEQYF | TRBV29-1 | . | . | TRBJ2-7
TGTGCCAGCAGCCAATTCGCGCCCCCTCAGGGCGGGACTGAAGCTTTCTTT | CASSQFAPPQGGTEAFF | TRBV7-6 | . | . | TRBJ1-1
TGTGCCAGTACCTGGGGCCCAGGGTCCGGCTACACCTTC | CASTWGPGSGYTF | TRBV19 | . | . | TRBJ1-2
TGTGCCGCGGGGGGGCGGCAGGGGACAACAGATACGCAGTATTTT | CAAGGRQGTTDTQYF | TRBV7-2 | TRBD2 | . | TRBJ2-3
TGTGCCAGCAGCCGACCTGCCTCTTCGAGGGGAGAGACCCAGTACTTC | CASSRPASSRGETQYF | TRBV7-8 | . | few | TRBJ2-5
TGTGCCAGTAGTATAGTCGGCGGCTACGAGCAGTACTTC | CASSIVGGYEQYF | TRBV19 | . | once | TRBJ2-7
TGTGCCAGCTCACCTACCGGCGAGGGCTATGGCTACACCTTC | CASSPTGEGYGYTF | TRBV18 | . | . | TRBJ1-2
TGCGCCAGCAGCTTGAACGGGCAGTGGAATGTCGGGGAGCTGTTTTTT | CASSLNGQWNVGELFF | TRBV5-1 | . | . | TRBJ2-2
TGTGCCAGCAGTAAACCGCGGCAGGGGCTAATGAACACTGAAGCTTTCTTT | CASSKPRQGLMNTEAFF | TRBV5-4 | . | . | TRBJ1-1
TGCGCCAGCAGCCAAGAAACCACCACATCGGGATCGGATGGCTACACCTTC | CASSQETTTSGSDGYTF | TRBV4-3 | . | . | TRBJ1-2
TGTGCCAGCAGTTCCCACAGGGATAGCTCTGGAAACACCATATATTTT | CASSSHRDSSGNTIYF | TRBV6-5 | . | . | TRBJ1-3
TGTGCCAGCAGTTCTCTTACGGTGAACACTGAAGCTTTCTTT | CASSSLTVNTEAFF | TRBV6-1 | . | . | TRBJ1-1
TGTGCCAGCAGTCCTTGGCCGACAGGGGGAGACTATGGCTACACCTTC | CASSPWPTGGDYGYTF | TRBV2 | TRBD1 | . | TRBJ1-2
TGTGCCAGCACCCCCCAGGCTACTATCAATCAGCCCCAGCATTTT | CASTPQATINQPQHF | TRBV28 | . | . | TRBJ1-5
TGTGCCAGCAGCCGATCCAATCATCAGCCCCAGCATTTT | CASSRSNHQPQHF | TRBV14 | . | . | TRBJ1-5
TGTGCCAGCAGCTTAGGACGCAACACTGAAGCTTTCTTT | CASSLGRNTEAFF | TRBV7-8 | . | . | TRBJ1-1
TGTGCCAGTAGTATAGGAAGGGGGACAGTTATCACCGGGGAGCTGTTTTTT | CASSIGRGTVITGELFF | TRBV19 | TRBD1 | . | TRBJ2-2
TGTGCCAGCAGCGTAACGGTAGGGTCTTCTTGGGAGACCCAGTACTTC | CASSVTVGSSWETQYF | TRBV9 | . | . | TRBJ2-5
TGTGCCAGCAGTAGGGACAGGGGAACCGGGGAGCTGTTTTTT | CASSRDRGTGELFF | TRBV2 | TRBD1 | . | TRBJ2-2
TGTGCCAGCAGCCGCCGCGGGGGACGGGCCTTCGAAGCTTTCTTT | CASSRRGGRAFEAFF | TRBV5-6 | . | . | TRBJ1-1
TGCGCCAGCAGCATTAGCGGGGGAGTTTCCGAGACCCAGTACTTC | CASSISGGVSETQYF | TRBV5-1 | TRBD2 | . | TRBJ2-5
TGTGCCAGCAGTGAAGGGGTCAGAATGCAGTACTTC | CASSEGVRMQYF | TRBV2 | . | . | TRBJ2-7
TGTGCCAGCAGCTTAGGGACAGGGGGCTTGACTGATGGCTACACCTTC | CASSLGTGGLTDGYTF | TRBV7-6 | TRBD1 | . | TRBJ1-2
TGTGCCAGTAGTGGCGGGCCAGTTAACTCCTACAATGAGCAGTTCTTC | CASSGGPVNSYNEQFF | TRBV19 | . | . | TRBJ2-1
TGTGCCAGCAGCTATCGGGGTGAGGGTAATTCACCCCTCCACTTT | CASSYRGEGNSPLHF | TRBV7-2 | . | . | TRBJ1-6
TGTGCCAGCAGTGAGCAGTACTTC | CASSEQYF | TRBV2 | . | . | TRBJ2-7
TGTGCCAGCAGCTTGCTACCGGGACTAGCAGTCCCAGATACGCAGTATTTT | CASSLLPGLAVPDTQYF | TRBV5-5 | TRBD2 | . | TRBJ2-3
TGCGCCAGCAGCCGCACCTCATGGAACACTGAAGCTTTCTTT | CASSRTSWNTEAFF | TRBV4-3 | . | medium-sized | TRBJ1-1
TGTGCCAGCAGCTCCAGTGCCGACCCCCGGGACCGAGGGGAAGGCTACACCTTC | CASSSSADPRDRGEGYTF | TRBV11-2 | . | . | TRBJ1-2
TGTGCCAGCAGTTACTCGAGACAGGGGTCCTACAATGAGCAGTTCTTC | CASSYSRQGSYNEQFF | TRBV6-5 | TRBD1 | . | TRBJ2-1
TGTGCCAGCAGTTATGCGATGTCGGGAAAGTCCGAAGCTTTCTTT | CASSYAMSGKSEAFF | TRBV6-6 | . | . | TRBJ1-1
TGTGCCAGCAGCTCCACTTTAGCGAGGGATGGGACAGAGGCCTACGAGCAGTACTTC | CASSSTLARDGTEAYEQYF | TRBV7-9 | TRBD1 | . | TRBJ2-7
TGTGCCAGCAGGGTCACAGGGGCTCAGGAGGAGCTGTTTTTT | CASRVTGAQEELFF | TRBV2 | TRBD1 | . | TRBJ2-2
TGTGCCAGCAGTTTTGTGGGGGGTAATGAGCAGTTCTTC | CASSFVGGNEQFF | TRBV27 | . | . | TRBJ2-1
TGTGCCAGCAACCGGACCGGTTTGAACACCGGGGAGCTGTTTTTT | CASNRTGLNTGELFF | TRBV6-6 | . | . | TRBJ2-2
TGTGCCAGCTCACCGGGAACAGGGACGAAGGCTAATGAAAAACTGTTTTTT | CASSPGTGTKANEKLFF | TRBV18 | . | . | TRBJ1-4
TGTGCCAGCAGCCCCCCTTACGACAGGGGGCATGGCTACACCTTC | CASSPPYDRGHGYTF | TRBV7-9 | TRBD1 | medium-sized | TRBJ1-2
TGTGCCAGCAGTTACTTCAGGAACACTGAAGCTTTCTTT | CASSYFRNTEAFF | TRBV6-5 | . | . | TRBJ1-1
TGTGCCAGCAGCTTAGGAGGGGGCCGGACTAACTATGGCTACACCTTC | CASSLGGGRTNYGYTF | TRBV7-2 | TRBD1 | . | TRBJ1-2
TGTGCCAGTAGCATCGGATTCACAGATACGCAGTATTTT | CASSIGFTDTQYF | TRBV19 | . | . | TRBJ2-3
TGCAGCGTAAAGGCTGGCGGGGCTCCCAATGAGCAGTTCTTC | CSVKAGGAPNEQFF | TRBV29-1 | . | . | TRBJ2-1
TGTGCCAGCAGCCCGCTAGCGGGAGTAAATGAGCAGTTCTTC | CASSPLAGVNEQFF | TRBV11-2 | TRBD2 | . | TRBJ2-1
TGCAGCGTTGCGGAGTCCTACGAGCAGTACTTC | CSVAESYEQYF | TRBV29-1 | . | . | TRBJ2-7